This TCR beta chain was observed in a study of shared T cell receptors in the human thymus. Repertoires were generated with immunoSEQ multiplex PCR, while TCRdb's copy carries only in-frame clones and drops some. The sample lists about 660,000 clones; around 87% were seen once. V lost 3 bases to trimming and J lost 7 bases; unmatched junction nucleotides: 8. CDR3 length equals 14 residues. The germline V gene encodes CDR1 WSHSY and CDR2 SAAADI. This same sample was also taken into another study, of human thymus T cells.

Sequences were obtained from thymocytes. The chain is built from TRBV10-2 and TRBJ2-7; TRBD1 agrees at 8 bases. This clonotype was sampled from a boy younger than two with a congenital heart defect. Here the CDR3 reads CASSEWDRPHEQYF. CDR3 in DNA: TGCGCCAGCAGTGAATGGGACAGGCCTCATGAGCAGTACTTC.